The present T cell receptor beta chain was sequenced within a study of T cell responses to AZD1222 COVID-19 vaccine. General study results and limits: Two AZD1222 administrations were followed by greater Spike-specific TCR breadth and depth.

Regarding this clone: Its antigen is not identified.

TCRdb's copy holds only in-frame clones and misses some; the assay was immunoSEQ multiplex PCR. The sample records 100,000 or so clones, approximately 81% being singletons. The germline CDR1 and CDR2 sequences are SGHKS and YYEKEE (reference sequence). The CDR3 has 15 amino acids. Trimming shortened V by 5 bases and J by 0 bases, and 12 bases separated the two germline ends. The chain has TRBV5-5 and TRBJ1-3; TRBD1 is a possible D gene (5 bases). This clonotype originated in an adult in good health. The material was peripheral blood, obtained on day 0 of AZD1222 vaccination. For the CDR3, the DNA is TGTGCCAGCAGTAACGGGGCCTCCTCTGGAAACACCATATATTTT. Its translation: CASSNGASSGNTIYF.